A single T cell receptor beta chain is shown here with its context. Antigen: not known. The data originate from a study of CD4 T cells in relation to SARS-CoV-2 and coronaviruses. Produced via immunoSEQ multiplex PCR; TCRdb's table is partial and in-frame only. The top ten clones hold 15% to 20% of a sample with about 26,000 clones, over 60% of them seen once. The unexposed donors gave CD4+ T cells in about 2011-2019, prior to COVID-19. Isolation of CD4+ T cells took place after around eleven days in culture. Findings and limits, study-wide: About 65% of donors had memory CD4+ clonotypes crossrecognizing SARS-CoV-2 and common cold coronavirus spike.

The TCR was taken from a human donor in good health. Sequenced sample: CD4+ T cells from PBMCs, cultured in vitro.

This chain's CDR3 is CASSLVGPPGDTQYF. The CDR3 region has the DNA TGCGCCAGCAGCTTGGTAGGGCCCCCGGGAGATACGCAGTATTTT. V is TRBV5-1 and J is TRBJ2-3; D remains ambiguous. The CDR3 extends over 15 amino acids. Trimming shortened V by 0 bases and J by 5 bases, and 13 bases separated the two germline ends. Germline V gene sequence: CDR1 SGHRS, CDR2 YFSETQ.